This T cell receptor (beta chain) was identified in a study of T cell changes during pregnancy in multiple sclerosis. Sequencing was performed with immunoSEQ multiplex PCR; in TCRdb, only in-frame clones are kept and a portion is missing. The sample consists of approximately 46,000 clones, roughly nine tenths of them appearing once. This receptor was taken from a female donor with multiple sclerosis, enrolled in a pregnancy study. The sample here was CD4+ T cells from peripheral blood mononuclear cells, taken after pregnancy.

In DNA form, the CDR3 reads TGCGCCAGCAGCTCCACCCATACTAGCTACAATGAGCAGTTCTTC. Its protein product is CASSSTHTSYNEQFF. The chain recombines TRBV5-1 with TRBJ2-1, with D maybe TRBD2 (5 bases). The CDR3 spans 15 residues. Trimming pared 3 bases from V and 3 bases from J, leaving 13 bases between. Germline V gene sequence: CDR1 SGHRS, CDR2 YFSETQ.